Each of the 26 T cell receptor beta chains below was sequenced from the same sample in a study of control samples from healthy donors and cancer patients. Repertoires were generated with immunoSEQ multiplex PCR, while TCRdb's copy carries only in-frame clones and drops some. Among tens of thousands of clones listed, roughly 78% were seen once. The sequenced material came from PBMCs. The source of these receptors is a man aged 60-69 years with head and neck cancer.

The chain is built from TRBV18 and TRBJ2-3, with 11 bases that match TRBD2. The CDR3 covers 16 residues. Germline V gives CDR1 KGHSH, CDR2 LQKENI. The V segment lost 3 bases and the J segment 3 bases; nucleotides outside the gene matches: 5. Here the CDR3 reads CASSPSTSGITDTQYF. CDR3 in DNA: TGTGCCAGCTCACCCTCGACTAGCGGGATTACAGATACGCAGTATTTT.

The chain recombines TRBV6-4 with TRBJ1-2; the D gene is possibly TRBD1 (6 bases). The ends were cut back, 3 bases at V and 4 bases at J, with 15 bases in the middle. Germline V gives CDR1 MRHNA, CDR2 SNTAGT. The CDR3 extends over 15 amino acids. CDR3 nucleotide sequence: TGTGCCAGCAGTGAATATCCCGGGACACCCTATGGCTACACCTTC. Amino acids: CASSEYPGTPYGYTF.

The chain couples TRBV30 to TRBJ1-5; the D is unclear. Trimming left V 2 bases short and J 7 bases short, with 18 bases between. This CDR3 region has 15 residues. Germline V gene lookup returns CDR1 GTSNPN and CDR2 SVGIG (reference sequence). The chain's CDR3 is CAWSPKTPGHQPQHF. In nucleotides, the CDR3 is TGTGCCTGGAGTCCGAAGACCCCCGGGCACCAGCCCCAGCATTTT.

The J gene is TRBJ1-2, the V gene TRBV5-6; the D is unclear. This CDR3 is built from 13 residues. V was cut by 0 bases and J by 3 bases, with 6 bases left in between. Germline CDR1 reads SGHDT; CDR2 reads YYEEEE. The CDR3 coding sequence is TGTGCCAGCAGCTTGGGGGTATACTATGGCTACACCTTC. This sequence encodes CASSLGVYYGYTF.

The chain joins TRBV11-2 to TRBJ1-1; TRBD1 is a possible D gene (5 bases). Trimming stripped 5 bases from V and 2 bases from J, with 9 bases between. The germline gives CDR1 SGHAT, CDR2 FQNNGV. This CDR3 has 13 residues. The CDR3 coding sequence is TGTGCCAGCAGCCATGACAGAAACACTGAAGCTTTCTTT. It codes for CASSHDRNTEAFF.

The chain carries TRBV11-2 and TRBJ1-2, with D uncertain. V shed 3 bases and J shed 0 bases, with 5 bases lying between them. Germline CDR1 and CDR2: SGHAT and FQNNGV. The CDR3 is 13 amino acids. The chain's CDR3 is CASSFTANYGYTF. Here the CDR3 DNA reads TGTGCCAGCAGCTTTACTGCTAACTATGGCTACACCTTC. Combining the CDR3 with reference TRBV11-2 and TRBJ1-2 gives the whole variable domain EAGVAQSPRYKIIEKRQSVAFWCNPISGHATLYWYQQILGQGPKLLIQFQNNGVVDDSQLPKDRFSAERLKGVDSTLKIQPAKLEDSAVYLCASSFTANYGYTFGSGTRLTVV.

This sequence joins TRBV20-1 and TRBJ1-2; D uncertain. The CDR3 covers 11 residues. V lost 3 bases to trimming and J lost 2 bases, with 4 bases between them. Germline CDR1 and CDR2: DFQATT and SNEGSKA (reference sequence). CDR3 protein: CSARENYGYTF. Written as DNA, the CDR3 is TGCAGTGCTAGGGAGAACTATGGCTACACCTTC.

The chain is built from TRBV30 and TRBJ1-5, with D hard to call. V was clipped by 2 bases and J by 0 bases, with 17 bases between them. CDR1 GTSNPN and CDR2 SVGIG come from the germline V gene (reference sequence). The CDR3 spans 17 residues. The CDR3 loop is CAWSFPRTRHSNQPQHF. Written as DNA, the CDR3 is TGTGCCTGGAGTTTCCCGCGGACGCGTCATAGCAATCAGCCCCAGCATTTT.

This clone has just a few counts. A junction boundary mismatches the germline segment, possibly from a read error. The chain links TRBV7-9 to TRBJ2-7, with D possibly called TRBD1 or TRBD2 (5 bases each). This CDR3 is 14 amino acids long. Per germline, CDR1 SEHNR and CDR2 FQNEAQ (reference sequence). Here the CDR3 reads CASSLEARDPKEDF. Here the CDR3 DNA reads TGTGCCAGCAGCTTAGAAGCCCGGGACCCAAAGGAGGACTTC. The whole variable domain, remainder taken from reference TRBV7-9 and TRBJ2-7, is DTGVSQNPRHKITKRGQNVTFRCDPISEHNRLYWYRQTLGQGPEFLTYFQNEAQLEKSRLLSDRFSAERPKGSFSTLEIQRTEQGDSAMYLCASSLEARDPKEDFGPGTRLTVT.

The CDR3 region has the DNA TGTGCCAGCAGCTTAGCATCTGGGACTTTTTATTACGAGCAGTACTTC. It encodes CASSLASGTFYYEQYF. The J gene is TRBJ2-7, the V gene TRBV7-2; maybe TRBD2 (6 bases). Looked up from germline, CDR1 is SGHTA and CDR2 is FQGNSA. Trimming shortened V by 0 bases and J by 4 bases, and 16 bases separated the two germline ends. CDR3 length equals 16 residues.

This clone was seen more than once but under ten times. This chain joins TRBV19 and TRBJ2-1; TRBD1 agrees at 8 bases. This CDR3 region has 13 residues. Germline V gives CDR1 LNHDA, CDR2 SQIVND (reference sequence). J lost 9 bases, V lost 10 bases, and 11 bases had no gene match. CDR3 in amino acids: CATGQGVGGEQFF. The DNA of the CDR3 is TGTGCCACCGGACAGGGTGTAGGGGGTGAGCAGTTCTTC.

The rearrangement links TRBV27 to TRBJ1-4; tentative D call: TRBD1 (5 bases). Between the trimmed V and J ends, which lost 0 bases and 2 bases, there was a span of 13 bases. Germline CDR1 and CDR2: MNHEY and SMNVEV (reference sequence). This CDR3 contains 17 residues. DNA for the CDR3: TGTGCCAGCAGTTTATCCCCAGTGGGGGGTACTAATGAAAAACTGTTTTTT. This translates into CASSLSPVGGTNEKLFF.

The V call is TRBV28, the J call TRBJ1-1; perhaps TRBD1 as D (5 bases). CDR1 MDHEN and CDR2 SYDVKM come from the germline V gene. This CDR3 region has 14 residues. V gave up 4 bases and J gave up 7 bases, with 16 bases separating them. CDR3 nucleotides: TGTGCCAGCAGTTGGCCCGGGGGATCAGTTGAAGCTTTCTTT. Translation: CASSWPGGSVEAFF.

This chain joins TRBV6-5 and TRBJ1-1; TRBD1 matches at 7 bases. This CDR3 is 12 amino acids long. V lost 5 bases and J lost 6; bases outside the gene matches: 3. From germline, CDR1 is MNHEY and CDR2 SVGAGI. In nucleotides, the CDR3 is TGTGCCAGCAGTCCGACAGGGTCTGAAGCTTTCTTT. As protein: CASSPTGSEAFF.

The gene calls are TRBV6-5 and TRBJ2-5; D is tentatively TRBD1 or TRBD2 (6 bases each). CDR1 and CDR2 from the germline V gene are MNHEY and SVGAGI. The CDR3 is 16 amino acids. The V and J ends lost 2 bases and 6 bases respectively, with 19 bases between them. CDR3 sequence: CASSYDPGAVWQTQYF. For the CDR3, the DNA is TGTGCCAGCAGTTACGACCCGGGGGCGGTGTGGCAGACCCAGTACTTC.

The CDR3 is CAWSVQGIGANEQYF. CDR3 in DNA: TGTGCCTGGAGTGTACAAGGGATAGGAGCGAACGAGCAGTACTTC. This chain links TRBV30 with TRBJ2-7, with no clear D. V was clipped by 0 bases and J by 5 bases, with 17 bases between them. CDR3 length equals 15 residues. Germline assignment: CDR1 GTSNPN and CDR2 SVGIG (reference sequence).

This chain uses TRBV28 with TRBJ2-4; D is unresolved. The germline V and J ends were trimmed by 3 bases and 0 bases, with 9 bases remaining between them. CDR3 length: 15 residues. Germline V lookup: CDR1 MDHEN, CDR2 SYDVKM. Written as DNA, the CDR3 is TGTGCCAGCAGTTTGAGTCACGGAGCCAAAAACATTCAGTACTTC. Translation: CASSLSHGAKNIQYF.

This chain connects TRBV18 to TRBJ1-1, with a weak D call TRBD1 (6 bases). Trimming left V 3 bases short and J 8 bases short, with 13 bases between. CDR1 and CDR2 (germline): KGHSH, LQKENI. This CDR3 is built from 13 residues. The CDR3: CASSPGFQGEAFF. In nucleotides, the CDR3 is TGTGCCAGCTCACCCGGGTTCCAGGGGGAAGCTTTCTTT.

This chain links TRBV11-1 with TRBJ2-7, with TRBD1 matching 7 bases. V shed 1 base and J 2 bases; nucleotides not matched to a gene: 5. CDR3 length: 15 amino acids. CDR1 SGHAT and CDR2 FQDESV come from the germline V gene (reference sequence). For the CDR3, the DNA is TGTGCCAGCAGCTTAGGGACAGGTGTTACCTACGAGCAGTACTTC. Translating gives CASSLGTGVTYEQYF.

V and J are TRBV7-8 and TRBJ1-5; no firm D call. The germline V gene has CDR1 SGHVS and CDR2 FQNEAQ. This CDR3 region has 13 residues. Trimming shortened V by 2 bases and J by 7 bases, and 9 bases separated the two germline ends. For the CDR3, the DNA is TGTGCCAGCAGCTTAATTTTGGGCCAGCCCCAGCATTTT. Protein: CASSLILGQPQHF.

This chain links TRBV11-2 with TRBJ2-7, with TRBD1 matching 7 bases. V gave up 1 base and J gave up 0 bases; unmatched junction bases: 0. Germline V lookup: CDR1 SGHAT, CDR2 FQNNGV. This CDR3 has 14 amino acids. The DNA of the CDR3 is TGTGCCAGCAGCTTAGGGGACAGCTCCTACGAGCAGTACTTC. It translates to CASSLGDSSYEQYF. The variable domain in full, completed from reference TRBV11-2 and TRBJ2-7, reads EAGVAQSPRYKIIEKRQSVAFWCNPISGHATLYWYQQILGQGPKLLIQFQNNGVVDDSQLPKDRFSAERLKGVDSTLKIQPAKLEDSAVYLCASSLGDSSYEQYFGPGTRLTVT.

CDR3 sequence reads: CASSLGQGGDGYTF. CDR3 in DNA: TGTGCCAGCAGCTTAGGGCAGGGTGGGGATGGCTACACCTTC. This chain links TRBV7-9 with TRBJ1-2, with D possibly matching TRBD1 (5 bases). Between the trimmed V and J ends, which lost 1 base and 6 bases, there was a span of 12 bases. The germline gives CDR1 SEHNR, CDR2 FQNEAQ (reference sequence). There are 14 residues in the CDR3.

The V gene is TRBV27, the J gene TRBJ2-5; D unresolved. Germline values: CDR1 MNHEY, CDR2 SMNVEV (reference sequence). The V gene lost 4 bases and the J gene lost 4 bases, with 10 bases spanning the gap. This CDR3 is 13 amino acids long. The CDR3 protein is CASSWAGGETQYF. The CDR3 DNA sequence: TGTGCCAGCAGTTGGGCAGGCGGAGAGACCCAGTACTTC.

This clone was observed a single time. The rearrangement uses TRBV20-1 and TRBJ2-5; 7 positions match TRBD1. The ends lost 3 bases at V and 7 bases at J; junction bases unmatched: 11. This CDR3 comprises 14 residues. In germline, CDR1 is DFQATT, CDR2 SNEGSKA (reference sequence). For the CDR3, the DNA is TGCAGTGCTAGTTCCGGGACAGATACGGGGACCCAGTACTTC. The encoded protein is CSASSGTDTGTQYF.

The chain employs TRBV9 and TRBJ2-1; D possibly matches TRBD1 or TRBD2 (5 bases each). Trimming removed 3 bases from V and 4 bases from J, with 8 bases in between. CDR3 size: 13 residues. The germline gives CDR1 SGDLS, CDR2 YYNGEE. The CDR3 region is CASSGGPYNEQFF. The CDR3, as DNA: TGTGCCAGCAGCGGGGGACCTTACAATGAGCAGTTCTTC.

The chain carries TRBV25-1 and TRBJ2-7, with 7 bases matching TRBD1. This CDR3 region has 16 residues. After removal of 3 bases from V and 6 bases from J, the junction contained 14 bases not matched to a gene. CDR1 is MGHDK and CDR2 is SYGVNS in the germline V gene. The CDR3 protein is CASSDLNRGENSEQYF. The CDR3 coding sequence is TGTGCCAGCAGTGACTTAAACAGGGGCGAAAATAGCGAGCAGTACTTC.